This record concerns one T cell receptor beta chain sequence. One end of the junction does not line up with germline, which may come from a read error. This CDR3 comprises 16 residues. Per the germline V gene, CDR1 is DFQATT and CDR2 is SNEGSKA (reference sequence). MiXCR, applied by TCRdb to the multiplex PCR reads, yields one record per CDR3 protein. The table lists approximately 150,000 distinct CDR3 sequences, approximately 30% of them singletons, with about 2.5% in the top ten. Axillary draining lymph nodes of breast cancer patients supplied the node samples. The sample originates from a study of breast tumors, draining lymph nodes, adjacent tissues.

This receptor was taken from a female donor with breast cancer. Some clones in this sample may be carry-over from other donors' samples. The J gene is TRBJ1-4, the V gene TRBV20-1, with D possibly matching TRBD1 (5 bases). The source material was axillary lymph node tissue. The CDR3 loop reads CSVEGLGASTNEKLFF. In DNA form, the CDR3 reads TGCAGCGTTGAAGGCTTAGGGGCCTCAACTAATGAGAAACTGTTTTTT.